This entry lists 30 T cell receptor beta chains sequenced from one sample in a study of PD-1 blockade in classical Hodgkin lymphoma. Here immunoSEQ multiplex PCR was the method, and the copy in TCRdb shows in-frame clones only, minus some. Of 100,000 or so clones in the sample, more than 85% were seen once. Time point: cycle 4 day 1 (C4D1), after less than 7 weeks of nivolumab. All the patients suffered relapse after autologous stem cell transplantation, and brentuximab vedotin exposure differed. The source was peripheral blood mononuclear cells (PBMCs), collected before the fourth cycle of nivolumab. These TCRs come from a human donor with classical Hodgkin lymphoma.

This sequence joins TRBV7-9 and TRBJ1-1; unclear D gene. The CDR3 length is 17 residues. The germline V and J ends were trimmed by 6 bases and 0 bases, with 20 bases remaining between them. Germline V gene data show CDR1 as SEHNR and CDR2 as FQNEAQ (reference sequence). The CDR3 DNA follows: TGTGCCAGCAGTAACCTGGGAATCCCCCCGATGAACACTGAAGCTTTCTTT. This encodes CASSNLGIPPMNTEAFF.

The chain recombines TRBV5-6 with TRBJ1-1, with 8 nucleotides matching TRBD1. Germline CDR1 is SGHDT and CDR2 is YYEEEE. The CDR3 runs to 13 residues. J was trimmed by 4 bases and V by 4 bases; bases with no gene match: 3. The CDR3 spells CASSRTGLTEAFF. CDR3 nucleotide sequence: TGTGCCAGCAGCCGGACAGGGCTCACTGAAGCTTTCTTT. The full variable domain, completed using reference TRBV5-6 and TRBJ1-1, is DAGVTQSPTHLIKTRGQQVTLRCSPKSGHDTVSWYQQALGQGPQFIFQYYEEEERQRGNFPDRFSGHQFPNYSSELNVNALLLGDSALYLCASSRTGLTEAFFGQGTRLTVV.

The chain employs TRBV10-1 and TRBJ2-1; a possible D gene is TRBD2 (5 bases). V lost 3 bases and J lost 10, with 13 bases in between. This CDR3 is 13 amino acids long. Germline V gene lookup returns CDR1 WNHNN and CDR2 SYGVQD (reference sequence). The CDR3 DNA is TGCGCCAGCAGTGATGTCGGCGGGCTCGAGCAGTTCTTC. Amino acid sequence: CASSDVGGLEQFF.

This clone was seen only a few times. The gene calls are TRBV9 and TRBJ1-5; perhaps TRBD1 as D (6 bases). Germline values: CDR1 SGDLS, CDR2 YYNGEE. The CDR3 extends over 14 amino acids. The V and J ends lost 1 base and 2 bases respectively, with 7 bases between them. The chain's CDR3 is CASSVSGGNQPQHF. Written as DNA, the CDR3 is TGTGCCAGCAGCGTATCAGGGGGCAATCAGCCCCAGCATTTT.

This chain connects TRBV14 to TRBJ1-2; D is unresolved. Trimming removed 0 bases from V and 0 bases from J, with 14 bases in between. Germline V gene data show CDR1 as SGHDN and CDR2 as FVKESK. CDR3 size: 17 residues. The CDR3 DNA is TGTGCCAGCAGCCAAGATTTACCCGGGAAAGCTAACTATGGCTACACCTTC. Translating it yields CASSQDLPGKANYGYTF.

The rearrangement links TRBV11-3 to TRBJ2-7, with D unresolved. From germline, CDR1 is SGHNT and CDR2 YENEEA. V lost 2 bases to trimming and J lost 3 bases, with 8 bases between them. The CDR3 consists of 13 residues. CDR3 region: CASSLRPYYEQYF. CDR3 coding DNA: TGTGCCAGCAGCTTACGTCCCTACTACGAGCAGTACTTC.

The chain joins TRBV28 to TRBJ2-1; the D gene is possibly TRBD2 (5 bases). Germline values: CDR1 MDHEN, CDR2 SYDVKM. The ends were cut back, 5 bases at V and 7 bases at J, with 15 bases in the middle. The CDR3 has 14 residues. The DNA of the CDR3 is TGTGCCAGCAGTCCCCCCGGGGAGAAAAATGAGCAGTTCTTC. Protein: CASSPPGEKNEQFF.

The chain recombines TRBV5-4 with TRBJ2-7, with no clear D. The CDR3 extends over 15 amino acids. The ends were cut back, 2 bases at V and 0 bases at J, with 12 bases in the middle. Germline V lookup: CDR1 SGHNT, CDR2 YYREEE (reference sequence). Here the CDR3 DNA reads TGTGCCAGCAGCTTTCGGTCCCATAACTCCTACGAGCAGTACTTC. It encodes CASSFRSHNSYEQYF.

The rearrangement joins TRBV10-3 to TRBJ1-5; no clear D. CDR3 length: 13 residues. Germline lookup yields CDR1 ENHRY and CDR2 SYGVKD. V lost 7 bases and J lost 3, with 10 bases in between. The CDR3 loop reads CAITPAINQPQHF. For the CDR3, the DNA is TGTGCCATCACACCGGCCATCAATCAGCCCCAGCATTTT.

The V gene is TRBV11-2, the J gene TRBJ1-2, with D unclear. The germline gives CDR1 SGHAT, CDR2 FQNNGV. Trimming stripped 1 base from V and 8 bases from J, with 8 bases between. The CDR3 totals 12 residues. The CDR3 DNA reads TGTGCCAGCAGCTTAGCGGGAGCGGGCTACACCTTC. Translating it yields CASSLAGAGYTF. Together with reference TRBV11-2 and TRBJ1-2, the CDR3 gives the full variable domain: EAGVAQSPRYKIIEKRQSVAFWCNPISGHATLYWYQQILGQGPKLLIQFQNNGVVDDSQLPKDRFSAERLKGVDSTLKIQPAKLEDSAVYLCASSLAGAGYTFGSGTRLTVV.

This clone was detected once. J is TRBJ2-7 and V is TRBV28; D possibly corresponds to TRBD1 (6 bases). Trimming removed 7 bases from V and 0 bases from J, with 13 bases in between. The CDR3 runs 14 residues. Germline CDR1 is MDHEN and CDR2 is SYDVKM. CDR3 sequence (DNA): TGTGCCAGCATCCCGGGACATCCCTCCTACGAGCAGTACTTC. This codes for CASIPGHPSYEQYF.

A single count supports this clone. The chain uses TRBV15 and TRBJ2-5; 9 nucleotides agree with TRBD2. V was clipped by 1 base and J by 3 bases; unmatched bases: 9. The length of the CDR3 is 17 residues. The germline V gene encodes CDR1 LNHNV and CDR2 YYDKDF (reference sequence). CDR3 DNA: TGTGCCACCAGCAGAGGTTGGCGGGAGGGCCCGGAAGAGACCCAGTACTTC. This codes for CATSRGWREGPEETQYF.

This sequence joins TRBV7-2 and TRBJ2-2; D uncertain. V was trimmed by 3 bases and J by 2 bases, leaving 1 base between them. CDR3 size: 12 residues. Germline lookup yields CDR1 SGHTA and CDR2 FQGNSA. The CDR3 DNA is TGTGCCAGCAGCTTTAACACCGGGGAGCTGTTTTTT. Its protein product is CASSFNTGELFF.

CDR3 region: CASSQGVRGAYGYTF. For the CDR3, the DNA is TGCGCCAGCAGCCAAGGCGTGAGGGGGGCCTATGGCTACACCTTC. The chain uses TRBV4-1 and TRBJ1-2; tentative D call: TRBD1 (6 bases). The V end was cut by 1 base, the J end by 4 bases, with 13 bases between. CDR1 and CDR2 from the germline V gene are MGHRA and YSYEKL. CDR3 length: 15 residues.

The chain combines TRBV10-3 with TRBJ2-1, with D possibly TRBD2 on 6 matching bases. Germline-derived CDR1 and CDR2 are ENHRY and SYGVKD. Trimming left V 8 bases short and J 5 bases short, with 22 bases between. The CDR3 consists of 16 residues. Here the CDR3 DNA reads TGTGCCATCGACGGGCTTAGGAGGGGCTTGGACAATGAGCAGTTCTTC. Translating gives CAIDGLRRGLDNEQFF.

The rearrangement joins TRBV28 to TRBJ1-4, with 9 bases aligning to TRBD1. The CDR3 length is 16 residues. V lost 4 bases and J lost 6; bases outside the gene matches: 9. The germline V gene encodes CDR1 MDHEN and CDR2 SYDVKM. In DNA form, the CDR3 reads TGTGCCAGCAGTTCCCTCCGGGACAGGGAGCATGAAAAACTGTTTTTT. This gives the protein CASSSLRDREHEKLFF.

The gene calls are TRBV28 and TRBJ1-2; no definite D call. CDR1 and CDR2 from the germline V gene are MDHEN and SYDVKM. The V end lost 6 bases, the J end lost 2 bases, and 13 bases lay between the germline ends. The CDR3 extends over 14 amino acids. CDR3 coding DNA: TGTGCCAGCAGAACGGACCCCTTCAACTATGGCTACACCTTC. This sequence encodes CASRTDPFNYGYTF.

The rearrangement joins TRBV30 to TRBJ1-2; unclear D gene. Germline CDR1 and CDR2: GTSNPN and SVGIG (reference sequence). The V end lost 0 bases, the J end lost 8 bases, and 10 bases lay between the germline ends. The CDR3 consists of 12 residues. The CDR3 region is CAWSVGPRGYTF. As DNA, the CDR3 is TGTGCCTGGAGTGTCGGACCGCGGGGCTACACCTTC.

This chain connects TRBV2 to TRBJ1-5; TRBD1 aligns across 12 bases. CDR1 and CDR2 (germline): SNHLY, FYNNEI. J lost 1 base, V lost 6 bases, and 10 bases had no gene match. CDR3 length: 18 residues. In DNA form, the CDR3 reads TGTGCCAGCAGCCGGGACAGGGGGCGACGGAACAGCAATCAGCCCCAGCATTTT. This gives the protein CASSRDRGRRNSNQPQHF.

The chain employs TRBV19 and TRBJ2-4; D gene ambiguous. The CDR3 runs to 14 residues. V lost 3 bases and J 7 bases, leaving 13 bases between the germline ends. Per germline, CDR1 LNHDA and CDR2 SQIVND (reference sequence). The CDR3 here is CASSIISHDNIQYF. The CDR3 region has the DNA TGTGCCAGTAGTATCATTTCACACGACAACATTCAGTACTTC. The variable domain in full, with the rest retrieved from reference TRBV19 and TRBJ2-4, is DGGITQSPKYLFRKEGQNVTLSCEQNLNHDAMYWYRQDPGQGLRLIYYSQIVNDFQKGDIAEGYSVSREKKESFPLTVTSAQKNPTAFYLCASSIISHDNIQYFGAGTRLSVL.

The CDR3 DNA reads TGTGCCAGCAGTCATCGACAGCGTAATGAAAAACTGTTTTTT. Amino acids: CASSHRQRNEKLFF. J is TRBJ1-4 and V is TRBV27; the D gene is possibly TRBD1 (5 bases). V lost 5 bases and J 4 bases, leaving 11 bases between the germline ends. This CDR3 region has 14 residues. Germline V gives CDR1 MNHEY, CDR2 SMNVEV (reference sequence). The complete variable domain, with remaining parts taken from reference TRBV27 and TRBJ1-4, reads EAQVTQNPRYLITVTGKKLTVTCSQNMNHEYMSWYRQDPGLGLRQIYYSMNVEVTDKGDVPEGYKVSRKEKRNFPLILESPSPNQTSLYFCASSHRQRNEKLFFGSGTQLSVL.

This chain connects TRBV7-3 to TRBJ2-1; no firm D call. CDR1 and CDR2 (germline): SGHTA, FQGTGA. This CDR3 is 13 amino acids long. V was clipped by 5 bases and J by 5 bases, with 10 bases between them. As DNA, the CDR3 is TGTGCCAGCAGCGTTGGGGTTAACAATGAGCAGTTCTTC. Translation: CASSVGVNNEQFF. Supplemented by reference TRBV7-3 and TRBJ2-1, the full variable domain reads GAGVSQTPSNKVTEKGKYVELRCDPISGHTALYWYRQSLGQGPEFLIYFQGTGAADDSGLPNDRFFAVRPEGSVSTLKIQRTERGDSAVYLCASSVGVNNEQFFGPGTRLTVL.

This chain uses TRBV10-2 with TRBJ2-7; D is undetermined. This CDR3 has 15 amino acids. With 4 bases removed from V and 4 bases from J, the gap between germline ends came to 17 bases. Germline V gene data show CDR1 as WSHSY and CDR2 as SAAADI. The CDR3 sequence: CASSAQSQATYEQYF. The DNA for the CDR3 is TGCGCCAGCAGTGCCCAGAGCCAGGCTACTTACGAGCAGTACTTC.

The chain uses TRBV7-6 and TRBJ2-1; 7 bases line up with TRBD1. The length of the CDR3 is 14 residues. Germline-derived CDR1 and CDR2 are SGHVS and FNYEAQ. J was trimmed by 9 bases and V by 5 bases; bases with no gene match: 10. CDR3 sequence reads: CASSPQGVRGEQFF. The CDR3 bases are TGTGCCAGCAGCCCTCAGGGGGTTCGGGGTGAGCAGTTCTTC. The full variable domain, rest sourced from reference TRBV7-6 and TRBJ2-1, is GAGVSQSPRYKVTKRGQDVALRCDPISGHVSLYWYRQALGQGPEFLTYFNYEAQQDKSGLPNDRFSAERPEGSISTLTIQRTEQRDSAMYRCASSPQGVRGEQFFGPGTRLTVL.

The CDR3 here is CASSLSLNTGELFF. The CDR3 bases are TGTGCCAGCAGCTTGTCCCTGAACACCGGGGAGCTGTTTTTT. The chain is built from TRBV5-6 and TRBJ2-2; no definite D call. This CDR3 region has 14 residues. CDR1 SGHDT and CDR2 YYEEEE come from the germline V gene. V gave up 1 base and J gave up 1 base, with 5 bases separating them. The entire variable domain, with the rest obtained from reference TRBV5-6 and TRBJ2-2, is as follows: DAGVTQSPTHLIKTRGQQVTLRCSPKSGHDTVSWYQQALGQGPQFIFQYYEEEERQRGNFPDRFSGHQFPNYSSELNVNALLLGDSALYLCASSLSLNTGELFFGEGSRLTVL.

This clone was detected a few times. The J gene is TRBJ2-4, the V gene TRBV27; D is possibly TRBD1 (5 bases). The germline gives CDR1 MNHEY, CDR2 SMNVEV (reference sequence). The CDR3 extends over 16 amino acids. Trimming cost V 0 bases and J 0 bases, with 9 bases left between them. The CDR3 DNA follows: TGTGCCAGCAGTTTATCATCAGGGTTAGCCAAAAACATTCAGTACTTC. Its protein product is CASSLSSGLAKNIQYF.

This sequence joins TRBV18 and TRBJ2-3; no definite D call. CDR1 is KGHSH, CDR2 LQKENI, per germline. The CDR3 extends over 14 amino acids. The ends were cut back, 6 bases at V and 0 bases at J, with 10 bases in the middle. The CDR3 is CASSQRGSTDTQYF. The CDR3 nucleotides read TGTGCCAGCTCCCAACGCGGTAGCACAGATACGCAGTATTTT.

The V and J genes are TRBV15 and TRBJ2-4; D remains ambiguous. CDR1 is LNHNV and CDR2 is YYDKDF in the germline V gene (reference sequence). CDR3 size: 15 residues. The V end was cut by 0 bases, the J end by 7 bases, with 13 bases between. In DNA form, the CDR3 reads TGTGCCACCAGCAGAGATAAACTGGTATCCAACATTCAGTACTTC. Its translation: CATSRDKLVSNIQYF.

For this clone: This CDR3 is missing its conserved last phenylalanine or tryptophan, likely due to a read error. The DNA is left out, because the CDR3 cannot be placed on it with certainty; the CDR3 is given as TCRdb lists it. The CDR3 loop reads CASSLNTVKCL. This sequence joins TRBV5-6 and TRBJ2-7. CDR1 and CDR2 from the germline V gene are SGHDT and YYEEEE. The CDR3 sequence runs 11 residues, both termini included.

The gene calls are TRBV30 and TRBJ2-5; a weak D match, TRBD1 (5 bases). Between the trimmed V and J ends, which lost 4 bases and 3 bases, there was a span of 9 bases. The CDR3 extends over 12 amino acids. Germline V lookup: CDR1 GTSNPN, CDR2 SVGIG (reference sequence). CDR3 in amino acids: CAWTPREETQYF. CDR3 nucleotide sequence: TGTGCCTGGACTCCCAGGGAAGAGACCCAGTACTTC.